This entry describes one TCR beta chain. The sample comes from a study of blood T cell repertoires in COVID-19. Turning to the study itself: Samples taken during acute and convalescent COVID-19 were collected in the United States, Italy and Spain. Nucleic acid was either cDNA or gDNA, and it came from T cells, B-cell-depleted T cells, or PBMCs.

Germline values: CDR1 SGHTA, CDR2 FQGNSA. The CDR3 has 19 amino acids. Trimming stripped 5 bases from V and 4 bases from J, with 27 bases between. The authors' processing: Amplification of reference gene primers provided the estimated nucleated cell counts. Clones were sequenced by immunoSEQ multiplex PCR, and TCRdb holds only the in-frame ones, with some missing. V and J calls and clone size come straight from that table; D and trimming were deduced from the DNA. The repertoire holds fewer than 300,000 clones, with approximately 85% as singletons. This chain uses TRBV7-2 with TRBJ2-1; TRBD2 is a possible D gene (6 bases). Sequenced material: peripheral blood. This clonotype was sampled from a man aged 50-60 years with active or convalescent COVID-19. CDR3 amino acids: CASSHTLGGTRRLYNEQFF. The CDR3 DNA sequence: TGTGCCAGCAGCCACACCCTTGGGGGGACCCGACGATTATACAATGAGCAGTTCTTC.